This entry features one T cell receptor beta chain sequence. V shed 3 bases and J 3 bases; nucleotides not matched to a gene: 5. The CDR3 totals 15 residues. The germline CDR1 and CDR2 sequences are MGHRA and YSYEKL. The data are from a study of CD8+ T cells in alopecia areata. Sequencing used cDNA as its template, made by extracting RNA and reverse transcribing it. The method was immunoSEQ multiplex PCR; TCRdb's version includes in-frame clones alone and lacks a portion of them. The sample shows 80,000 or so clones, approximately 66% of them seen only once. Sample treatment: oral pan-JAK inhibitor, 5-10 mg twice daily.

This chain links TRBV4-1 with TRBJ2-5; 9 bases map to TRBD1. The sequence was collected from a human donor with alopecia areata. This sample comprised CD8+ T cells sorted from blood, obtained at week 24, from a patient treated with tofacitinib. The CDR3 DNA follows: TGCGCCAGCAGCCAGATCACAGGGGGCGAAGAGACCCAGTACTTC. This sequence encodes CASSQITGGEETQYF.